This entry features one T cell receptor beta chain sequence. Its specificity is unknown. V dropped 2 bases and J dropped 6; count of bases not matched to a gene: 6. CDR1 is LGHNA and CDR2 is YSLEER in the germline V gene. The CDR3 has 14 amino acids. Using a J-beta primer mix together with a sample-barcoded 5' primer, a second PCR was run for about 7 to 12 cycles. A minimum of 3 million CDR3-containing paired-end reads was obtained for each sample. TCRdb reprocessed the 5' RACE reads with MiXCR, giving one entry per CDR3 protein. Of roughly 800,000 distinct CDR3 sequences listed, 58% are singletons. The data are from a study of blood T cells in healthy people across ages. Study-wide results and limits: There was a strong correlation between TCR beta diversity and naive T cell percentage. TCR beta diversity per million T cells fell roughly linearly with age. Researchers said unsorted PBMCs prevented a conclusive naive versus antigen-experienced comparison.

The source of this sequence is a man in his thirties or forties in good health. V gene TRBV4-3 combines with J gene TRBJ2-5; 7 bases agree with TRBD2. Sequencing was carried out using blood. As DNA, the CDR3 is TGCGCCAGCAGCCAAACCCGACTAGCCCAGACCCAGTACTTC. This gives the protein CASSQTRLAQTQYF.